The rows below give T cell receptor beta chains drawn from one sample of a study of CD8 T cells in Susac syndrome. TCRdb ran MiXCR on the immunoSEQ multiplex PCR reads and lists one entry per CDR3 protein. The sample shows a few hundred thousand distinct CDR3 sequences, around 93% of them seen only once. Sequenced sample: CD4+ T cells from PBMCs. These receptors all come from a human donor with multiple sclerosis. Both conserved end residues are part of each CDR3. The order of the fields is CDR3 protein, CDR3 DNA, V gene, clone size, D gene, J gene. A D gene is named only where the DNA matches it firmly. Some rows have no size entry. The others give once, few or many, or a class for an expanded clone.

CASETGTRFLPNTGELFF	TGTGCCAGCGAGACGGGGACTAGGTTCCTACCTAACACCGGGGAGCTGTTTTTT	TRBV12-3/TRBV12-4	NA	TRBD2	TRBJ2-2
CASSSRGQASSYGYTF	TGTGCCAGCAGCTCGAGGGGACAGGCGTCATCTTATGGCTACACCTTC	TRBV9	NA	TRBD1	TRBJ1-2
CASRGWGDGGLFF	TGTGCCAGCAGAGGATGGGGGGACGGTGGGCTGTTTTTT	TRBV2	NA	NA	TRBJ2-2
CASISGGDYGYTF	TGTGCCAGCATTTCGGGGGGTGACTATGGCTACACCTTC	TRBV2	once	NA	TRBJ1-2
CASKQGLAGPYEQYF	TGTGCCAGCAAACAGGGGTTAGCGGGGCCCTACGAGCAGTACTTC	TRBV28	NA	NA	TRBJ2-7
CAISESGQGHGYTF	TGTGCCATCAGTGAGTCGGGTCAGGGCCACGGCTACACCTTC	TRBV10-3	NA	NA	TRBJ1-2
CAWSRGQANQPQHF	TGTGCCTGGAGTAGGGGACAGGCAAATCAGCCCCAGCATTTT	TRBV30	NA	TRBD1	TRBJ1-5
CASSSQGDGEQFF	TGTGCCAGCAGTTCGCAGGGGGATGGTGAGCAGTTCTTC	TRBV25-1	NA	TRBD1	TRBJ2-1
CASKERPVYNSPLHF	TGTGCCAGCAAGGAGAGACCTGTGTATAATTCACCCCTCCACTTT	TRBV27	NA	NA	TRBJ1-6
CASSLAAGNNYGYTF	TGTGCCAGCAGCTTAGCGGCGGGGAATAACTATGGCTACACCTTC	TRBV7-8	once	NA	TRBJ1-2
CSALPTGGYFEQYF	TGCAGTGCCCTACCGACAGGGGGCTATTTCGAGCAGTACTTC	TRBV20-1	NA	TRBD1	TRBJ2-7
CSARQTHNYGYTF	TGCAGTGCTCGACAGACTCATAACTATGGCTACACCTTC	TRBV20-1	NA	NA	TRBJ1-2
CATSSTGQGGSDTQYF	TGTGCCACCAGTTCCACGGGACAGGGTGGGTCAGATACGCAGTATTTT	TRBV24-1	NA	TRBD1	TRBJ2-3
CASSLVMGSSGKSYNEQFF	TGTGCCAGCAGCTTAGTAATGGGTTCTAGCGGGAAGTCCTACAATGAGCAGTTCTTC	TRBV13	NA	TRBD2	TRBJ2-1
CSAMLAGMETQYF	TGCAGTGCTATGCTAGCGGGAATGGAGACCCAGTACTTC	TRBV20-1	NA	TRBD2	TRBJ2-5
CASSPGGLGNEQFF	TGCGCCAGCAGCCCCGGTGGTCTGGGGAATGAGCAGTTCTTC	TRBV5-1	NA	NA	TRBJ2-1
CASSINRGLAGSYNEQFF	TGTGCCAGTAGTATAAACAGGGGACTAGCGGGCTCCTACAATGAGCAGTTCTTC	TRBV19	NA	TRBD2	TRBJ2-1
CASSHSGGRKYNEQFF	TGCGCCAGCAGCCACTCCGGGGGGCGGAAATACAATGAGCAGTTCTTC	TRBV4-1	NA	NA	TRBJ2-1
CASRGDLLSTGELFF	TGTGCCAGCAGAGGGGACCTATTAAGCACCGGGGAGCTGTTTTTT	TRBV2	NA	NA	TRBJ2-2
CAIDRGPDTQYF	TGTGCCATCGACAGGGGCCCAGATACGCAGTATTTT	TRBV12-3/TRBV12-4	NA	TRBD1	TRBJ2-3
CASSSLQKQETQYF	TGTGCCAGCAGTTCCCTACAGAAACAAGAGACCCAGTACTTC	TRBV27	NA	NA	TRBJ2-5
CSVRRDRKNIQYF	TGCAGCGTAAGAAGGGACCGGAAAAACATTCAGTACTTC	TRBV29-1	NA	NA	TRBJ2-4
CSVESSGGGGDTQYF	TGCAGCGTTGAATCTAGCGGGGGGGGTGGAGATACGCAGTATTTT	TRBV29-1	NA	TRBD2	TRBJ2-3
CAWRGQSLGEKLFF	TGTGCCTGGCGGGGACAGTCTCTTGGTGAAAAACTGTTTTTT	TRBV30	NA	TRBD1	TRBJ1-4
CASSSGQGARETQYF	TGCGCCAGCAGCTCCGGACAGGGGGCGCGGGAGACCCAGTACTTC	TRBV5-1	NA	TRBD1	TRBJ2-5
CAISGGQGRSSYEQYF	TGTGCCATCAGTGGAGGACAGGGGCGATCTTCCTACGAGCAGTACTTC	TRBV10-3	NA	TRBD1	TRBJ2-7
CASSSSGRAFGANVLTF	TGTGCCAGCAGCTCTAGCGGGAGGGCCTTTGGGGCCAACGTCCTGACTTTC	TRBV5-4	NA	TRBD2	TRBJ2-6
CASSLPETSGSGLYNEQFF	TGCGCCAGCAGCTTACCTGAGACTAGCGGGAGCGGCCTCTACAATGAGCAGTTCTTC	TRBV5-1	NA	TRBD2	TRBJ2-1
CASSLGRGLSEAFF	TGTGCCAGCAGCTTAGGCAGGGGGCTTTCCGAAGCTTTCTTT	TRBV11-2	NA	TRBD1	TRBJ1-1
CASSTRGGGGVYNEQFF	TGCGCCAGCAGCACTCGCGGCGGAGGTGGGGTATACAATGAGCAGTTCTTC	TRBV5-1	NA	NA	TRBJ2-1
CASSFLGQHYGYTF	TGTGCCAGCAGTTTCTTAGGACAACACTATGGCTACACCTTC	TRBV27	NA	NA	TRBJ1-2
CASSTDRQETQYF	TGTGCCAGCAGTACGGACAGACAAGAGACCCAGTACTTC	TRBV6-1	NA	NA	TRBJ2-5
CASSALGAGGPDEQFF	TGCGCCAGCAGCGCCCTCGGAGCGGGAGGGCCGGATGAGCAGTTCTTC	TRBV5-1	NA	TRBD2	TRBJ2-1
CASSAQGISNQPQHF	TGTGCCAGCAGCGCCCAGGGGATTAGCAATCAGCCCCAGCATTTT	TRBV5-5	NA	NA	TRBJ1-5
CASSWTSGAQETQYF	TGCGCCAGCAGCTGGACTAGCGGGGCGCAAGAGACCCAGTACTTC	TRBV5-1	NA	TRBD2	TRBJ2-5
CASSQGQGASEQFF	TGCGCCAGCAGTCAGGGACAGGGGGCAAGTGAGCAGTTCTTC	TRBV5-1	NA	TRBD1	TRBJ2-1
CASSPRQVGEQYF	TGTGCCAGCTCACCACGGCAGGTGGGGGAGCAGTACTTC	TRBV18	NA	NA	TRBJ2-7
CSAIQGNQPQHF	TGCAGTGCCATTCAGGGGAATCAGCCCCAGCATTTT	TRBV20-1	once	NA	TRBJ1-5
CATSRARTGGQETQYF	TGTGCCACCAGCAGAGCAAGGACAGGGGGGCAAGAGACCCAGTACTTC	TRBV15	NA	TRBD1	TRBJ2-5
CSARGDRGLQWEQFF	TGCAGTGCTAGAGGGGACAGGGGGCTTCAGTGGGAGCAGTTCTTC	TRBV20-1	NA	TRBD1	TRBJ2-1
CAISARTGMNTEAFF	TGTGCCATCAGTGCTCGGACAGGGATGAACACTGAAGCTTTCTTT	TRBV10-3	NA	TRBD1	TRBJ1-1
CASSRRQGPTNNEQFF	TGTGCCAGCAGCAGAAGACAGGGCCCAACGAACAATGAGCAGTTCTTC	TRBV11-3	NA	TRBD1	TRBJ2-1
CASSQFPGTGELFF	TGTGCCAGCAGCCAGTTCCCCGGCACCGGGGAGCTGTTTTTT	TRBV3-1	NA	NA	TRBJ2-2
CASSVSVNSPLHF	TGTGCCAGCAGTGTCTCTGTGAATTCACCCCTCCACTTT	TRBV6-5	NA	NA	TRBJ1-6
CSVEEGQTQYF	TGCAGCGTTGAAGAGGGACAGACCCAGTACTTC	TRBV29-1	NA	NA	TRBJ2-5
CASSLMGGRDIQYF	TGTGCCAGCAGCTTGATGGGGGGGCGGGACATTCAGTACTTC	TRBV5-4	NA	NA	TRBJ2-4
CASSVVGLSYNEQFF	TGTGCCAGCAGCGTAGTAGGACTTTCCTACAATGAGCAGTTCTTC	TRBV9	NA	NA	TRBJ2-1
CSARRRDRGLQETQYF	TGCAGTGCTAGGCGGAGGGACAGGGGACTACAAGAGACCCAGTACTTC	TRBV20-1	NA	TRBD1	TRBJ2-5